Listed here are 18 T cell receptor beta chains from one sample, sequenced in a study of blood T cell repertoires in COVID-19. Generated by immunoSEQ multiplex PCR, the TCRdb table keeps only in-frame clones and is missing some. In the table there are 110,000 to 150,000 clones, roughly 89% of which are singletons. Sequencing was carried out using peripheral blood. The receptor source for this set is a woman between 35 and 50 years old with acute or convalescent COVID-19.

In its sample, this clone was seen once. The rearrangement joins TRBV2 to TRBJ1-1; D is unclear. Germline values: CDR1 SNHLY, CDR2 FYNNEI. Trimming shortened V by 8 bases and J by 5 bases, and 9 bases separated the two germline ends. This CDR3 region has 11 residues. CDR3: CASGRGTEAFF. The CDR3 coding sequence is TGTGCCAGCGGGCGGGGAACTGAAGCTTTCTTT.

The gene calls are TRBV27 and TRBJ2-7; a possible D gene is TRBD2 (5 bases). Germline V gene data show CDR1 as MNHEY and CDR2 as SMNVEV (reference sequence). The CDR3 totals 12 residues. Trimming shortened V by 11 bases and J by 2 bases, and 13 bases separated the two germline ends. CDR3 sequence reads: CASGPGAYEQYF. CDR3 in DNA: TGTGCCTCCGGACCCGGGGCCTACGAGCAGTACTTC.

The rearrangement joins TRBV28 to TRBJ2-2; possible D gene TRBD1, 6 bases. The CDR3 sequence is 16 residues long. V was pared by 7 bases and J by 1 base, with 16 bases between. Germline lookup yields CDR1 MDHEN and CDR2 SYDVKM. The CDR3 is CASNIVGTLNTGELFF. The CDR3 coding sequence is TGTGCCAGCAATATAGTCGGGACACTGAACACCGGGGAGCTGTTTTTT.

In DNA form, the CDR3 reads TGTGCCAGCCGATGGGGACAGACGTACCAAGAGACCCAGTACTTC. Its protein is CASRWGQTYQETQYF. This chain uses TRBV2 with TRBJ2-5, with 7 bases identical to TRBD1. The germline V gene encodes CDR1 SNHLY and CDR2 FYNNEI. V lost 8 bases to trimming and J lost 0 bases; unmatched junction nucleotides: 9. The CDR3 runs to 15 residues.

The chain combines TRBV13 with TRBJ2-7; D might be TRBD2 (6 bases). Germline values: CDR1 PRHDT, CDR2 FYEKMQ (reference sequence). Deletions cut 1 base from V and 7 bases from J, with 17 bases between. This CDR3 is 15 amino acids long. CDR3 DNA: TGTGCCAGCAGCTTAGAAGGCGGGGTACCATTAGAGCAGTACTTC. Protein sequence: CASSLEGGVPLEQYF.

The V and J genes are TRBV9 and TRBJ2-1; no reliable D call. Trimming stripped 0 bases from V and 10 bases from J, with 11 bases between. The CDR3 sequence is 13 residues long. Germline loops: CDR1 SGDLS, CDR2 YYNGEE. The CDR3 DNA reads TGTGCCAGCAGCGTAGACCCCCAGGTGGAGCAGTTCTTC. Translating it yields CASSVDPQVEQFF.

This chain connects TRBV9 to TRBJ2-5; D is uncertain. The CDR3 has 14 residues. V was clipped by 4 bases and J by 1 base, with 11 bases between them. The germline V gene has CDR1 SGDLS and CDR2 YYNGEE. Here the CDR3 reads CASSRRLAQETQYF. In DNA form, the CDR3 reads TGTGCCAGCAGCCGAAGACTGGCCCAAGAGACCCAGTACTTC.

This chain connects TRBV5-4 to TRBJ2-7; D unresolved. Trimming stripped 5 bases from V and 2 bases from J, with 14 bases between. The CDR3 loop spans 14 amino acids. The V gene's germline CDR1 is SGHNT and CDR2 YYREEE (reference sequence). CDR3 nucleotides: TGTGCCAGCAGATCTCCTCAGGATACCTACGAGCAGTACTTC. As protein: CASRSPQDTYEQYF.

CDR3 DNA sequence: TGCGCCAGCAGGGACAGCAACTATGGCTACACCTTC. Protein product: CASRDSNYGYTF. The chain uses TRBV10-1 and TRBJ1-2, with D perhaps TRBD1 (6 bases). Trimming took off 6 bases at V and 2 bases at J, with 7 bases between the two ends. Looked up from germline, CDR1 is WNHNN and CDR2 is SYGVQD (reference sequence). The CDR3 has 12 residues.

In this sample, this clone turned up a few times. The J gene is TRBJ1-1, the V gene TRBV10-1; D remains unclear. Looked up from germline, CDR1 is WNHNN and CDR2 is SYGVQD (reference sequence). The CDR3 is made up of 13 amino acids. Trimming stripped 3 bases from V and 2 bases from J, with 7 bases between. CDR3 in DNA: TGCGCCAGCAGTGAACGGGTAAACACTGAAGCTTTCTTT. Its protein product is CASSERVNTEAFF.

The chain uses TRBV30 and TRBJ1-2; no firm D call. The CDR3 sequence is 12 residues long. CDR1 is GTSNPN, CDR2 SVGIG, per germline (reference sequence). The ends were cut back, 6 bases at V and 6 bases at J, with 14 bases in the middle. CDR3 DNA: TGTGCCTGCCTGACTGGTCCGGATGGCTACACCTTC. Translating gives CACLTGPDGYTF.

The genes are TRBV3-1 (or the pseudogene TRBV3-2) and TRBJ2-7, with 8 bases aligning to TRBD2. This CDR3 spans 15 amino acids. Germline V CDR1 and CDR2: LGHDT, YNNKEL (reference sequence). The ends lost 1 base at V and 0 bases at J; junction bases unmatched: 2. CDR3 amino acids: CASSQVGTSSYEQYF. CDR3 sequence (DNA): TGTGCCAGCAGCCAAGTGGGGACTAGCTCCTACGAGCAGTACTTC.

This chain links TRBV24-1 with TRBJ2-3; tentative D call: TRBD1 (5 bases). In germline, CDR1 is KGHDR, CDR2 SFDVKD. Trimming left V 4 bases short and J 1 base short, with 17 bases between. CDR3 length: 17 residues. Written as DNA, the CDR3 is TGTGCCACCAGTGACCGACGGCAGGGTAGTGGCACAGATACGCAGTATTTT. Protein product: CATSDRRQGSGTDTQYF.

This sequence joins TRBV3-1 (or the pseudogene TRBV3-2) and TRBJ2-3, with TRBD1 matching 7 bases. Trimming at V came to 4 bases and at J to 6 bases, leaving 10 bases not matched to a gene. CDR3 length: 15 residues. CDR1 and CDR2 from the germline V gene are LGHDT and YNNKEL (reference sequence). The CDR3 is CASSPRGNFGDTQYF. Here the CDR3 DNA reads TGTGCCAGCAGCCCCAGGGGGAACTTTGGGGATACGCAGTATTTT.

The rearrangement uses TRBV7-3 and TRBJ1-1, with D perhaps TRBD1 (5 bases). The V end lost 2 bases, the J end lost 0 bases, and 13 bases lay between the germline ends. Germline V gives CDR1 SGHTA, CDR2 FQGTGA. The CDR3 covers 16 residues. CDR3 sequence: CASSLWAGQLNTEAFF. CDR3 nucleotides: TGTGCCAGCAGCTTATGGGCAGGGCAGCTGAACACTGAAGCTTTCTTT.

The CDR3 is CASRRGNYGYTF. The CDR3 nucleotides read TGTGCCAGCCGGCGGGGAAACTATGGCTACACCTTC. The chain joins TRBV27 to TRBJ1-2; no firm D call. Trimming left V 8 bases short and J 2 bases short, with 9 bases between. CDR1 MNHEY and CDR2 SMNVEV come from the germline V gene (reference sequence). This CDR3 comprises 12 residues.

This clone was detected once. The chain carries TRBV27 and TRBJ1-4; D gene ambiguous. CDR3 length: 17 amino acids. Germline CDR1 and CDR2: MNHEY and SMNVEV (reference sequence). Trimming took 7 bases from V and 8 from J, leaving 26 bases between them. In nucleotides, the CDR3 is TGTGCCAGCACTCCCCTACTGGCGGCGGGAAAGGAGGAAAAACTGTTTTTT. Translating gives CASTPLLAAGKEEKLFF.

The chain recombines TRBV27 with TRBJ2-1, with TRBD2 matching over 14 bases. The CDR3 has 16 residues. Per germline, CDR1 MNHEY and CDR2 SMNVEV (reference sequence). V was pared by 6 bases and J by 5 bases, with 6 bases of the junction left unmatched. The CDR3 region is CASRRLAGGPDNEQFF. In DNA, the CDR3 is TGTGCCAGCAGGCGACTAGCGGGAGGGCCCGACAATGAGCAGTTCTTC.